The 14 T cell receptor beta chains given below trace back to one sample, sequenced in a study of blood T cell repertoires in COVID-19. TCRdb's table, derived via immunoSEQ multiplex PCR, lists solely in-frame clones and lacks some. Here the sample spans 310,000 or so clones, around 83% being singletons. Sequenced input: peripheral blood. The source is a woman in her fifties or sixties with acute or convalescent COVID-19.

The rearrangement joins TRBV5-4 to TRBJ1-3, with 10 bases identical to TRBD1. The length of the CDR3 is 16 residues. V shed 3 bases and J 4 bases; nucleotides not matched to a gene: 7. Germline CDR1 and CDR2: SGHNT and YYREEE (reference sequence). The CDR3 reads CASSSAADRGGNTIYF. The CDR3 nucleotides are TGTGCCAGCAGCTCGGCTGCGGACAGGGGGGGAAACACCATATATTTT.

The chain links TRBV5-4 to TRBJ2-5, with a tentative D call TRBD1 (6 bases). Germline V CDR1 and CDR2: SGHNT, YYREEE (reference sequence). V lost 4 bases to trimming and J lost 5 bases, with 15 bases between them. The CDR3 extends over 14 amino acids. The CDR3 nucleotides are TGTGCCAGCAGCCCTTCACAGGGCGAGGAGACCCAGTACTTC. It is translated as CASSPSQGEETQYF. Full variable domain (outside the CDR3, taken from reference TRBV5-4 and TRBJ2-5): ETGVTQSPTHLIKTRGQQVTLRCSSQSGHNTVSWYQQALGQGPQFIFQYYREEENGRGNFPPRFSGLQFPNYSSELNVNALELDDSALYLCASSPSQGEETQYFGPGTRLLVL.

The chain carries TRBV6-6 and TRBJ1-2, with 10 bases that match TRBD1. V gave up 6 bases and J gave up 5 bases; unmatched junction bases: 6. The germline CDR1 and CDR2 sequences are MNHNY and SVGAGI (reference sequence). The CDR3 is made up of 14 amino acids. The CDR3, as DNA: TGTGCCAGCAGATCCGGGACAGGGGTTTATGGCTACACCTTC. This translates into CASRSGTGVYGYTF.

The sample holds a few counts of this clone. The CDR3 sequence is CASSLYQGSTEAFF. DNA for the CDR3: TGCGCCAGCAGCTTGTACCAGGGGAGCACTGAAGCTTTCTTT. V usage is TRBV5-1 and J usage is TRBJ1-1; tentatively, D is TRBD1 (6 bases). The CDR3 runs to 14 residues. The V gene's germline CDR1 is SGHRS and CDR2 YFSETQ. The V end was cut by 1 base, the J end by 4 bases, with 11 bases between.

The chain couples TRBV7-9 to TRBJ2-7, with 11 bases identical to TRBD2. The V segment lost 5 bases and the J segment 3 bases; nucleotides outside the gene matches: 9. The CDR3 covers 16 residues. The germline V gene encodes CDR1 SEHNR and CDR2 FQNEAQ (reference sequence). The CDR3 DNA sequence: TGTGCCAGCAGCCTGAAAGGGACTAGCGGTCGCTACGAGCAGTACTTC. Translated, it gives CASSLKGTSGRYEQYF.

V is TRBV5-1 and J is TRBJ1-2; 7 positions agree with TRBD1. Germline assignment: CDR1 SGHRS and CDR2 YFSETQ. The CDR3 extends over 15 amino acids. Losses at the gene ends were 0 bases for V and 3 bases for J; bases not matched to a gene: 5. CDR3 residues: CASSLGYGTDYGYTF. CDR3 DNA: TGCGCCAGCAGCTTGGGTTACGGGACAGACTATGGCTACACCTTC.

The gene calls are TRBV9 and TRBJ2-1; TRBD2 agrees at 8 bases. CDR1 SGDLS and CDR2 YYNGEE come from the germline V gene. The CDR3 loop spans 13 amino acids. Germline trimming cut 0 bases from V and 14 bases from J; bases unmatched to any gene: 7. The chain's CDR3 is CASSVVPSGREFF. The DNA of the CDR3 is TGTGCCAGCAGCGTAGTGCCTAGCGGGCGGGAGTTCTTC.

This clone has just a few counts. The chain joins TRBV6-1 to TRBJ2-1; 7 nucleotides match TRBD1. Looked up from germline, CDR1 is MNHNS and CDR2 is SASEGT. The junction had 11 bases not matched to a gene; V was cut back by 4 bases and J by 5 bases. The CDR3 spans 16 residues. The CDR3 region is CASSVQTGFVNNEQFF. The CDR3 coding sequence is TGTGCCAGCAGTGTACAGACAGGGTTCGTCAACAATGAGCAGTTCTTC.

This chain links TRBV2 with TRBJ1-2, with D possibly being TRBD1 (6 bases). Germline V gives CDR1 SNHLY, CDR2 FYNNEI. Trimming pared 10 bases from V and 8 bases from J, leaving 20 bases between. The CDR3 spans 13 residues. CDR3 nucleotide sequence: TGTGCCACTAGGTCAGGGGATAGCGGGGGCTACACCTTC. Its protein product is CATRSGDSGGYTF.

This rearrangement joins TRBV9 to TRBJ2-5, with 13 nucleotides matching TRBD2. This CDR3 region has 16 residues. V was pared by 4 bases and J by 5 bases, with 8 bases of the junction left unmatched. Looked up from germline, CDR1 is SGDLS and CDR2 is YYNGEE. The CDR3 DNA reads TGTGCCAGCAGCCCTCGGACTAGCGGGAGCAGTGAGACCCAGTACTTC. Residues: CASSPRTSGSSETQYF.

The chain combines TRBV24-1 with TRBJ1-5; tentative D call: TRBD1 (6 bases). Trimming took off 2 bases at V and 6 bases at J, with 13 bases between the two ends. CDR1 KGHDR and CDR2 SFDVKD come from the germline V gene. The CDR3 contains 15 residues. The chain's CDR3 is CATSDSGRGIQPQHF. CDR3 sequence (DNA): TGTGCCACCAGTGATTCAGGCAGGGGAATTCAGCCCCAGCATTTT.

The chain couples TRBV10-1 to TRBJ2-3; the match to TRBD2 covers 8 bases. V dropped 0 bases and J dropped 3; count of bases not matched to a gene: 5. This CDR3 comprises 16 residues. Germline assignment: CDR1 WNHNN and CDR2 SYGVQD (reference sequence). The CDR3 DNA follows: TGCGCCAGCAGTGAGTCGGGCCCGGGAGGGACAGATACGCAGTATTTT. Translated, it gives CASSESGPGGTDTQYF.

The chain carries TRBV28 and TRBJ1-1, with D possibly TRBD1 on 6 matching bases. The length of the CDR3 is 12 residues. Trimming removed 6 bases at V and 8 bases at J, with 13 bases between. Germline V gene sequence: CDR1 MDHEN, CDR2 SYDVKM. CDR3 DNA: TGTGCCAGCAGCCTTTATCAGGGGGAAGCTTTCTTT. The encoded protein is CASSLYQGEAFF.

The rearrangement uses TRBV3-1 (or the pseudogene TRBV3-2) and TRBJ2-7; tentative D call: TRBD1 (5 bases). V lost 2 bases to trimming and J lost 5 bases, with 10 bases between them. Germline CDR1 reads LGHDT; CDR2 reads YNNKEL (reference sequence). The CDR3 consists of 13 residues. The chain's CDR3 is CASSQKGLNEQYV. The DNA for the CDR3 is TGTGCCAGCAGCCAAAAGGGGCTAAACGAGCAGTACGTC.